This T cell receptor (beta chain) was recorded in a study of response to subunit inactivated influenza vaccine. The CDR3 spans 12 residues. Trimming left V 4 bases short and J 6 bases short, with 10 bases between. Germline V lookup: CDR1 SGHAT, CDR2 FQNNGV. TCRdb used MiXCR to reprocess the RT-PCR reads, holding one entry per CDR3 protein. The sample gives 170,000 or so distinct CDR3 sequences, about 10% of which show up once; roughly 40% is in the top ten. This clonotype was obtained from a man between 50 and 75 years old who received an inactivated influenza vaccine. This specimen was CD8+ T cells sorted from PBMCs, taken less than 30 months after vaccination. This sequence joins TRBV11-2 and TRBJ2-7; D uncertain. In DNA, the CDR3 is TGTGCCAGCAGCTCCCTAGTTGGCGAGCAGTACTTC. Translating it yields CASSSLVGEQYF.